This is a list of T cell receptor beta chains from one sample in a study of T cells in tuberculosis. TCRdb's copy holds only in-frame clones and misses some; the assay was immunoSEQ multiplex PCR. The sample carries about 10,000 clones, roughly 93% recorded once. The specimen sequenced was PBMCs. The receptor set was obtained from an adult with tuberculosis. Each CDR3 is given with its conserved first and last residue. A D gene is named only where the DNA matches it firmly. Some rows have no size entry. The others give once, few or many, or a class for an expanded clone.

-,TRBJ2-1,-,TRBV11-2,TGTGCCAGCACCTACGGGGGTGGGACGGTCAGATACAATGAGCAGTTCTTC,CASTYGGGTVRYNEQFF
-,TRBJ2-7,once,TRBV2,TGTGCCAGCAGCCGAACCGGTACCTACGAGCAGTACTTC,CASSRTGTYEQYF
-,TRBJ2-1,-,TRBV5-1,TGCGCCAGCAGCTCTCTCAGGGCGGGGGCCAACGATGAGCAGTTCTTC,CASSSLRAGANDEQFF
-,TRBJ1-6,-,TRBV19,TGTGCCAGTAGTATAGGGGGAGGCCTGAGTTCACCCCTCTACTTT,CASSIGGGLSSPLYF
-,TRBJ2-6,-,TRBV6-1,TGTGCCAGCAGTGACAGGGGCCTCAGCTCTGGGGCCAACGTCCTGACTTTC,CASSDRGLSSGANVLTF
-,TRBJ2-2,-,TRBV6-1,TGTGCCAGCAGTGAAAGGTGGGGGGGGGCCGGAACCGGGGAGCTGTTTTTT,CASSERWGGAGTGELFF
-,TRBJ2-1,-,TRBV5-6,TGTGCCAGCAGCTTGGGCGACAGACCCTACAATGAGCAGTTCTTC,CASSLGDRPYNEQFF
-,TRBJ1-1,-,TRBV19,TGTGCCAGTAATCTACTAGGGGGTGGGACTGAAGCTTTCTTT,CASNLLGGGTEAFF
-,TRBJ2-2,-,TRBV5-1,TGCGCCAGCAGCTTGTCCAGCGGGAACACCGGGGAGCTGTTTTTT,CASSLSSGNTGELFF
TRBD2,TRBJ2-7,-,TRBV7-2,TGTGCCAGCAGCTTAGTAGGGATAGCGGGAGTTGGCGAGCAGTACTTC,CASSLVGIAGVGEQYF
-,TRBJ2-3,-,TRBV18,TGTGCCAGCTCAACAGGGCTACCTTCCACAGATACGCAGTATTTT,CASSTGLPSTDTQYF
-,TRBJ2-3,-,TRBV23-1,TGCGCCAGCAGTTACAGAGATACGCAGTATTTT,CASSYRDTQYF
TRBD2,TRBJ2-3,-,TRBV11-2,TGTGCCAGCAGCTTAGCTAGCGGGGGCACAGATACGCAGTATTTT,CASSLASGGTDTQYF
-,TRBJ1-2,-,TRBV7-3,TGTGCCAGCAGCTTCACGGGGGGGGCCCCCACCTTC,CASSFTGGAPTF
TRBD2,TRBJ2-1,few,TRBV10-3,TGTGCCATCAGCCTTAGCGGGAGGAGTGATGAGCAGTTCTTC,CAISLSGRSDEQFF
TRBD2,TRBJ2-5,-,TRBV30,TGTGCCTGGAGTGTAAGGTTTAGCGGGGAGACCCAGTACTTC,CAWSVRFSGETQYF
TRBD2,TRBJ2-1,-,TRBV5-1,TGCGCCAGCAGCCCCCTTAGCGGGAGTATCGATGAGCAGTTCTTC,CASSPLSGSIDEQFF
-,TRBJ2-1,-,TRBV11-2,TGTGCCAGCAGCCAGGATGGGGGGGGCTATGGCAATGAGCAGTTCTTC,CASSQDGGGYGNEQFF
-,TRBJ2-3,-,TRBV5-4,TGTGCCAGCGGCGGGGGCGGGGTCGGTGATACGCAGTATTTT,CASGGGGVGDTQYF
TRBD2,TRBJ2-5,-,TRBV9,TGTGCCAGCAGCCCTCAGACCGGGGGGGAGACCCAGTACTTC,CASSPQTGGETQYF
-,TRBJ2-1,-,TRBV27,TGTGCCAGCAGTTTAGGGCGTCTCTACAATGAGCAGTTCTTC,CASSLGRLYNEQFF
-,TRBJ1-5,-,TRBV30,TGTGCCTGGGGGGAGGGGAATAGCAATCAGCCCCAGCATTTT,CAWGEGNSNQPQHF
-,TRBJ2-7,few,TRBV21-1,TGTGCCAGCAGCAAGATGGGGGACATCGTCTCCGACGAGCAGTACTTC,CASSKMGDIVSDEQYF
TRBD1,TRBJ1-2,-,TRBV29-1,TGCAGCGTTGGAGGTGGGGACAGGGGATATGGCTACACCTTC,CSVGGGDRGYGYTF
-,TRBJ1-2,-,TRBV19,TGTGCCAGTAGTATAGAGGCAGGAGGGTATGGCTACACCTTC,CASSIEAGGYGYTF
TRBD1,TRBJ2-7,-,TRBV6-5,TGTGCCAGCAGCATACCCGGGACAGGAGGCGACCGACAGTACTTC,CASSIPGTGGDRQYF
TRBD1,TRBJ2-1,-,TRBV27,TGTGCCAGCAGTTTATATTTGGAGTGGGACAGGGGGCGCGACAATGAGCAGTTCTTC,CASSLYLEWDRGRDNEQFF
-,TRBJ2-7,-,TRBV6-1,TGTGCCAGCGGTTGGAGGGATCACGAGCAGTACTTC,CASGWRDHEQYF
-,TRBJ2-3,-,TRBV4-1,TGCGCCAGCAGCCAAGATAAGTGGCGGGACCCTAGCACAGATACGCAGTATTTT,CASSQDKWRDPSTDTQYF
TRBD1,TRBJ1-2,-,TRBV27,TGTGCCAGCAGTTTAAGGTACAGGGGGGCGTTTGGCTACACCTTC,CASSLRYRGAFGYTF
-,TRBJ2-5,-,TRBV7-9,TGTGCCAGCAGCGCCGGGACTTCAGGGGGAGAGACCCAGTACTTC,CASSAGTSGGETQYF
TRBD2,TRBJ2-1,-,TRBV5-8,TGTGCCAGCAGCTTCATGCTAGCGGCTGAGCAGTTCTTC,CASSFMLAAEQFF
TRBD1,TRBJ1-4,-,TRBV5-4,TGTGCCAGCAGCTTGCAGGGGGCAGCGGAAAAACTGTTTTTT,CASSLQGAAEKLFF
-,TRBJ1-2,once,TRBV19,TGTGCCAGTAGTATAAACCCGGACTGGAATGGCTACACCTTC,CASSINPDWNGYTF
-,TRBJ2-2,-,TRBV5-1,TGCGCCAGCAGCCCCCTTGAAGGGGGAAGGATCGGGGAGCTGTTTTTT,CASSPLEGGRIGELFF
-,TRBJ1-2,-,TRBV6-5,TGTGCCACCTCCTCCAACTATGGCTACACCTTC,CATSSNYGYTF
TRBD1,TRBJ1-4,-,TRBV5-1,TGCGCCAGCAGCTCTGGGACAGAGGGTGAAAAACTGTTTTTT,CASSSGTEGEKLFF
TRBD2,TRBJ2-1,-,TRBV6-5,TGTGCCAGCAGAAAGGGGACTAGCGGCTACAATGAGCAGTTCTTC,CASRKGTSGYNEQFF
TRBD1,TRBJ1-2,-,TRBV4-1,TGCGCCAGCAGCCTCCAGAGTCGTAGGGACAGGCCGCAGGAAGGCTACACCTTC,CASSLQSRRDRPQEGYTF
-,TRBJ2-7,-,TRBV30,TGTGCCTGGACCCCTGGAGGAGTAGATTCCTACGAGCAGTACTTC,CAWTPGGVDSYEQYF
TRBD1,TRBJ1-2,-,TRBV6-1,TGTGCCAGCAGTGAAGGGACAGGTGATAACTATGGCTACACCTTC,CASSEGTGDNYGYTF
TRBD1,TRBJ2-7,-,TRBV5-6,TGTGCCAGCAGCTTAGGGACAGGGGGATACGAGCAGTACTTC,CASSLGTGGYEQYF
-,TRBJ2-1,-,TRBV12-5,TGTGCTAGTGGTTTGCCGCCCAGACACAGCTCCTACAATGAGCAGTTCTTC,CASGLPPRHSSYNEQFF
TRBD2,TRBJ2-3,-,TRBV2,TGTGCCAGCAGTGCTACGGGAGGGATGGCAGATACGCAGTATTTT,CASSATGGMADTQYF
-,TRBJ1-4,-,TRBV7-6,TGTGCCAGCAGCTTAGGGCGGACAGCGAAGAGGGAAAAACTGTTTTTT,CASSLGRTAKREKLFF
-,TRBJ2-7,-,TRBV7-2,TGTGCCAGCAGCTTATCCGGGACCCTCACCGAGGGGGGGGAGCAGTACTTC,CASSLSGTLTEGGEQYF
TRBD2,TRBJ2-3,-,TRBV11-2,TGTGCCAGCAGCCCTGGGACTAGCGGGAGGGCCTCGGCAGATACGCAGTATTTT,CASSPGTSGRASADTQYF
-,TRBJ1-5,-,TRBV2,TGTGCCAGCAGTGAGGTGGACACCAATCAGCCCCAGCATTTT,CASSEVDTNQPQHF
TRBD1,TRBJ2-5,-,TRBV5-1,TGCGCCAGCAGCTTGGAGGCCAGGGGGCGCGAAGAGACCCAGTACTTC,CASSLEARGREETQYF
-,TRBJ2-3,-,TRBV5-1,TGCGCCAGCAGCTTGGCGGAGGGGGGGCTCACAGATACGCAGTATTTT,CASSLAEGGLTDTQYF
TRBD1,TRBJ2-7,-,TRBV7-9,TGTGCCAGCAGCTTGACAGGGGAGCCCTACGAGCAGTACTTC,CASSLTGEPYEQYF
-,TRBJ1-2,-,TRBV6-6,TGTGCCAGCAGTTACTTTAGGGGTGGCTACACCTTC,CASSYFRGGYTF
-,TRBJ1-1,once,TRBV7-9,TGTGCCAGCAGCTCGACATCCAGGGTATCGCGCGAAGCTTTCTTT,CASSSTSRVSREAFF
-,TRBJ2-2,once,TRBV29-1,TGCAGCGTTCCAGCTGACAGGAGGTACACCGGGGAGCTGTTTTTT,CSVPADRRYTGELFF
-,TRBJ2-1,-,TRBV11-2,TGTGCCAGCAGCTTATGGGGCGCCAATAACAATGAGCAGTTCTTC,CASSLWGANNNEQFF
-,TRBJ2-7,-,TRBV5-1,TGCGCCAGCAGCTTGGGGACATTCAGCTACGAGCAGTACTTC,CASSLGTFSYEQYF
-,TRBJ2-7,-,TRBV7-9,TGTGCCAGCAGCTTAGGCGGGGCCGTGGGACACGAGCAGTACTTC,CASSLGGAVGHEQYF
TRBD2,TRBJ2-5,-,TRBV5-1,TGCGCCAGCAGTCTCGGGACTAGCGGGACAGAGACCCAGTACTTC,CASSLGTSGTETQYF
-,TRBJ1-2,-,TRBV29-1,TGCAGCGTTCAGGTCGGAGGGGACTATGGCTACACCTTC,CSVQVGGDYGYTF
-,TRBJ2-6,-,TRBV2,TGTGCCAGCAGTGACGAGAGCTCTGGGGCCAACGTCCTGACTTTC,CASSDESSGANVLTF